The clone carrying this TCR beta chain was picked up many times. Its antigen remains unidentified. These data originate in a study of T cells in Graves' hyperthyroidism and ophthalmopathy. Findings and caveats of the study: Most thyroid clonotypes that were expanded above 0.001 also turned up in blood. Stable hyperthyroidism and ophthalmopathy were separated using 13 V-J signatures.

It was RNA transcripts that yielded the amplified TCR beta CDR3 regions. Researchers ran a first-round RT-PCR on the TCR CDR3 using the HTBI primer set. TCRdb processed the multiplex PCR reads anew with MiXCR; each CDR3 protein has one entry. Here the sample spans more than 350,000 distinct CDR3 sequences, about 15% being singletons. Germline loops: CDR1 KGHSH, CDR2 LQKENI. The V and J ends lost 2 bases and 6 bases respectively, with 8 bases between them. The CDR3 is 13 amino acids. About 9.4 ml fresh peripheral blood yielded the PBMCs. The chain carries TRBV18 and TRBJ2-1; D uncertain. Sequenced input: blood. The TCR sequence derives from a woman aged 60-75 years with Graves' ophthalmopathy. This CDR3 reads CASSPGWGNEQFF. Written as DNA, the CDR3 is TGTGCCAGCTCACCAGGCTGGGGCAATGAGCAGTTCTTC.